These 3 T cell receptor beta chains were sequenced from one sample in a study of shared clonotypes between healthy human individuals. Method: immunoSEQ multiplex PCR; TCRdb's copy keeps in-frame clones and lacks some. Of some 1.4 million clones listed, more than 95% were seen once; the top ten hold approximately 1.1%. The sequenced sample consisted of naive CD4+ T cells sorted from blood. The subset was: CD45RA+ positively selected. The receptors derive from a man aged 30 to 45 in good health.

The chain joins TRBV6-1 to TRBJ2-7; D perhaps matches TRBD2 (6 bases). The CDR3 totals 14 residues. Germline V gene data show CDR1 as MNHNS and CDR2 as SASEGT. The V end was cut by 6 bases, the J end by 2 bases, with 14 bases between. In nucleotides, the CDR3 is TGTGCCAGCAGAGAGGGGAGGATTACCTACGAGCAGTACTTC. Its protein is CASREGRITYEQYF.

Only one count was recorded for this clone. The chain links TRBV29-1 to TRBJ1-3; D may be TRBD1 (6 bases). CDR1 SQVTM and CDR2 ANQGSEA come from the germline V gene. Deletions cut 7 bases from V and 0 bases from J, with 10 bases between. The CDR3 is 13 amino acids. The DNA for the CDR3 is TGCAGCGCCCTCAGGGGCTCTGGAAACACCATATATTTT. It is translated as CSALRGSGNTIYF. Full variable domain (outside the CDR3, taken from reference TRBV29-1 and TRBJ1-3): SAVISQKPSRDICQRGTSLTIQCQVDSQVTMMFWYRQQPGQSLTLIATANQGSEATYESGFVIDKFPISRPNLTFSTLTVSNMSPEDSSIYLCSALRGSGNTIYFGEGSWLTVV.

The chain couples TRBV7-9 to TRBJ1-4; 12 bases map to TRBD1. The CDR3 totals 15 residues. Germline V gives CDR1 SEHNR, CDR2 FQNEAQ (reference sequence). Losses at the gene ends were 5 bases for V and 7 bases for J; bases not matched to a gene: 5. The CDR3 sequence: CASSEGQGAFEKLFF. DNA of the CDR3: TGTGCCAGCAGCGAGGGACAGGGGGCTTTTGAAAAACTGTTTTTT.